These T cell receptor beta chains were read from a single sample in a study of shared clonotypes between healthy human individuals. Clones were sequenced by immunoSEQ multiplex PCR, and TCRdb holds only the in-frame ones, with some missing. The data contain roughly 680,000 clones, about two thirds of them seen just once; the ten biggest clones take up approximately 2%. The sample consisted of memory CD4+ T cells sorted from blood. The receptors were sampled from a woman in her 30s in good health. Both conserved end residues are part of each CDR3. D genes are given only for firm matches. The size field is filled for only some rows; it gives once, few, many or a size class.

V gene	clone size	D gene	J gene	CDR3 protein	CDR3 DNA
TRBV29-1	few	.	TRBJ1-5	CSVAQGPGQPQHF	TGCAGCGTTGCACAGGGACCTGGACAGCCCCAGCATTTT
TRBV27	.	.	TRBJ2-6	CASSSESGANVLTF	TGTGCCAGCAGCTCCGAGTCTGGGGCCAACGTCCTGACTTTC
TRBV5-4	.	.	TRBJ2-7	CASSSQQAYEQYF	TGTGCCAGCAGCTCACAGCAAGCCTACGAGCAGTACTTC
TRBV16	.	.	TRBJ1-5	CASSQSGNSNQPQHF	TGTGCCAGCAGCCAATCGGGTAATAGCAATCAGCCCCAGCATTTT
TRBV5-4	.	.	TRBJ2-5	CASSLDYPQETQYF	TGTGCCAGCAGCTTGGACTACCCCCAAGAGACCCAGTACTTC
TRBV28	.	.	TRBJ1-1	CASSPITGEAFF	TGTGCCAGCAGTCCCATAACGGGGGAAGCTTTCTTT
TRBV5-1	.	.	TRBJ2-6	CASSGRAQNSGANVLTF	TGCGCCAGCAGCGGACGGGCCCAGAACTCTGGGGCCAACGTCCTGACTTTC
TRBV6-4	few	.	TRBJ2-2	CASRTLVVAAKGTGELFF	TGTGCCAGCAGGACCCTGGTAGTGGCGGCCAAGGGGACCGGGGAGCTGTTTTTT
TRBV7-8	.	.	TRBJ1-2	CASSQRWGGAGYGYTF	TGTGCCAGCAGCCAGAGATGGGGGGGCGCGGGCTATGGCTACACCTTC
TRBV7-6	.	TRBD2	TRBJ2-1	CASSPRGLREGHRHEQFF	TGTGCCAGCAGCCCGAGGGGATTGCGGGAGGGCCACAGGCATGAGCAGTTCTTC
TRBV7-8	.	.	TRBJ1-1	CASSPQGAMNTEAFF	TGTGCCAGCAGCCCGCAAGGGGCTATGAACACTGAAGCTTTCTTT
TRBV29-1	.	.	TRBJ1-2	CSVALRSYGYTF	TGCAGCGTTGCCCTTCGAAGCTATGGCTACACCTTC
TRBV2	.	.	TRBJ2-1	CASSETFSGLEQFF	TGTGCCAGCAGTGAAACGTTTAGTGGTCTTGAGCAGTTCTTC
TRBV15	.	.	TRBJ2-2	CATTRDKNTGELFF	TGTGCCACCACGAGGGACAAGAACACCGGGGAGCTGTTTTTT
TRBV5-8	.	TRBD1	TRBJ1-5	CASSSGQGAQPQHF	TGTGCCAGCAGCTCCGGACAGGGGGCACAGCCCCAGCATTTT